A single T cell receptor beta chain is shown here with its context. The entry originates in a study of blood T cell repertoires in COVID-19. After removal of 6 bases from V and 4 bases from J, the junction contained 2 bases not matched to a gene. Germline V gives CDR1 LGHNT, CDR2 FRNRAP. CDR3 length: 13 residues. Donors in Cohort 3 counted as recovered after two negative PCRs, clearance, or symptom resolution. The data were produced by immunoSEQ multiplex PCR, yet TCRdb's version contains in-frame clones alone and is incomplete. The table shows some 300,000 clones, with about 91% occurring only once. The source of this sequence is a woman in her forties who had recovered from COVID-19. Sequenced sample: PBMCs or T cells enriched from blood (not recorded which). V gene TRBV12-5 combines with J gene TRBJ2-5, with TRBD1 identical over 10 bases. CDR3 in DNA: TGTGCTAGTGGACGGACAGGGGGAGAGACCCAGTACTTC. It encodes CASGRTGGETQYF. Based on the CDR3 plus reference TRBV12-5 and TRBJ2-5, the full variable domain is DARVTQTPRHKVTEMGQEVTMRCQPILGHNTVFWYRQTMMQGLELLAYFRNRAPLDDSGMPKDRFSAEMPDATLATLKIQPSEPRDSAVYFCASGRTGGETQYFGPGTRLLVL.